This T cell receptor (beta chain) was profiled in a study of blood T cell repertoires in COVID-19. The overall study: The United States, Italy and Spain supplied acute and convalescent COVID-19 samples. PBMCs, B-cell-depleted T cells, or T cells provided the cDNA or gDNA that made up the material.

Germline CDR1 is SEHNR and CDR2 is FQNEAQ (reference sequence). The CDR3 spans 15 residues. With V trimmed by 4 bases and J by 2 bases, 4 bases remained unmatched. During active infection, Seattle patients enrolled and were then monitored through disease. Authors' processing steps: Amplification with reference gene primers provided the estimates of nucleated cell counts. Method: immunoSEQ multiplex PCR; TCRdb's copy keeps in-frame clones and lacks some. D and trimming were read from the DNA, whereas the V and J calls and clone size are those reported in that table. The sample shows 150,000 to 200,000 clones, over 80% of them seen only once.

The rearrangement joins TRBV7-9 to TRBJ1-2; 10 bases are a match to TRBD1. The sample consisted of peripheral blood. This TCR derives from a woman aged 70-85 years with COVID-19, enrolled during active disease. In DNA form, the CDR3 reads TGTGCCAGCAGCTCGGGACAGGGGCTCAACTATGGCTACACCTTC. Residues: CASSSGQGLNYGYTF.